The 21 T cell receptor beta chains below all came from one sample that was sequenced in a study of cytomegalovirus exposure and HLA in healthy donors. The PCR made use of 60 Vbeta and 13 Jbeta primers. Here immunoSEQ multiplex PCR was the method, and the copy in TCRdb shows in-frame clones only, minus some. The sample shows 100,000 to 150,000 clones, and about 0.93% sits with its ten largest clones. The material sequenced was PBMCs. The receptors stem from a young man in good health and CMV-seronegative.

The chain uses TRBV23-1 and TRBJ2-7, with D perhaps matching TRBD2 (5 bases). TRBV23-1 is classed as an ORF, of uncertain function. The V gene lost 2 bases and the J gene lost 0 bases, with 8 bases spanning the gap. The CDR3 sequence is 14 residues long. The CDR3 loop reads CASSQMGSSYEQYF. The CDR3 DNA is TGCGCCAGCAGTCAAATGGGGAGCTCCTACGAGCAGTACTTC.

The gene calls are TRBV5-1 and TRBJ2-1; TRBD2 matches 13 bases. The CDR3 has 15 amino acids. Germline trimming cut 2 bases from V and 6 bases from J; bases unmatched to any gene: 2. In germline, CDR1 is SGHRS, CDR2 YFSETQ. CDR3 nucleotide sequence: TGCGCCAGCAGCTTAGGACTAGCGGGAGTCAATGAGCAGTTCTTC. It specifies CASSLGLAGVNEQFF.

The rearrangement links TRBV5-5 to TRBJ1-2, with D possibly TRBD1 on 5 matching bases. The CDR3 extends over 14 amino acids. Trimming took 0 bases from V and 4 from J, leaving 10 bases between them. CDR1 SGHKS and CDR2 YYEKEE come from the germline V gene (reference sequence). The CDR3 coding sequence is TGTGCCAGCAGCTTGGAGGGGCAAGTCTATGGCTACACCTTC. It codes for CASSLEGQVYGYTF.

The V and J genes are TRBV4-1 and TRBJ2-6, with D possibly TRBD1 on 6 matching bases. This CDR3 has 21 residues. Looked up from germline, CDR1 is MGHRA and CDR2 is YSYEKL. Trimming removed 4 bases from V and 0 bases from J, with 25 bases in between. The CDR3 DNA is TGCGCCAGCAGCCCCGAGCAGGGGTGGCAGCGAGTAAGCTCTGGGGCCAACGTCCTGACTTTC. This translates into CASSPEQGWQRVSSGANVLTF.

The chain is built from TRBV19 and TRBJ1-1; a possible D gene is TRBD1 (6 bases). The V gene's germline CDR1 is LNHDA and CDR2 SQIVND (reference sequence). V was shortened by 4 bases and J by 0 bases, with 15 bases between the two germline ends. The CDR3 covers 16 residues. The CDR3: CASSNQYRDMNTEAFF. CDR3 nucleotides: TGTGCCAGTAGTAACCAGTACAGGGATATGAACACTGAAGCTTTCTTT.

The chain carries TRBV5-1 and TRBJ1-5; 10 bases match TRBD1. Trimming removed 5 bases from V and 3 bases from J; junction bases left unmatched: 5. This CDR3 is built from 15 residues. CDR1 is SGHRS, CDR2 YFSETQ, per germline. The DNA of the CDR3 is TGCGCCAGCAGTAAGGACAGGGGGTCCAATCAGCCCCAGCATTTT. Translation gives CASSKDRGSNQPQHF.

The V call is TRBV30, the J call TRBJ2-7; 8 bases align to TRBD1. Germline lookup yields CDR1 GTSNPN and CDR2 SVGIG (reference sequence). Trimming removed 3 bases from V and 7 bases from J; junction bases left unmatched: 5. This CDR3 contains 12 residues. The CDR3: CAWSGTGLEQYF. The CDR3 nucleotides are TGTGCCTGGAGCGGGACAGGATTGGAGCAGTACTTC. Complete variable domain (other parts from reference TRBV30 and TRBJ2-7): SQTIHQWPATLVQPVGSPLSLECTVEGTSNPNLYWYRQAAGRGLQLLFYSVGIGQISSEVPQNLSASRPQDRQFILSSKKLLLSDSGFYLCAWSGTGLEQYFGPGTRLTVT.

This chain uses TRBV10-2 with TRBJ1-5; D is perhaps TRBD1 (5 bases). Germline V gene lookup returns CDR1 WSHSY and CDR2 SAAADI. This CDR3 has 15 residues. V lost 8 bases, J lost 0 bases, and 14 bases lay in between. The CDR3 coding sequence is TGCGCCAGCGGGGACTCTCGAGATAGCAATCAGCCCCAGCATTTT. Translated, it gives CASGDSRDSNQPQHF.

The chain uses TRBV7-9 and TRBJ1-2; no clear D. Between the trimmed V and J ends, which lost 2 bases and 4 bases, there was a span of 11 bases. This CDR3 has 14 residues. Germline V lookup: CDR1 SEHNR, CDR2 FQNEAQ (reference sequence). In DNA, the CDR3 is TGTGCCAGCAGCTTATATCCGGGTATCTATGGCTACACCTTC. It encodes CASSLYPGIYGYTF. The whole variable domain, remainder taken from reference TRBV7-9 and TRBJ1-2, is DTGVSQNPRHKITKRGQNVTFRCDPISEHNRLYWYRQTLGQGPEFLTYFQNEAQLEKSRLLSDRFSAERPKGSFSTLEIQRTEQGDSAMYLCASSLYPGIYGYTFGSGTRLTVV.

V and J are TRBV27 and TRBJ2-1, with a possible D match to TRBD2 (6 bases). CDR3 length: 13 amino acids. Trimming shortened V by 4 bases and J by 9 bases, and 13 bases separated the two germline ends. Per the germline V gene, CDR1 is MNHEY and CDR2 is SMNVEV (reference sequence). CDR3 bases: TGTGCCAGCAGTTATATGGTGGGGGGTGAGCAGTTCTTC. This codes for CASSYMVGGEQFF.

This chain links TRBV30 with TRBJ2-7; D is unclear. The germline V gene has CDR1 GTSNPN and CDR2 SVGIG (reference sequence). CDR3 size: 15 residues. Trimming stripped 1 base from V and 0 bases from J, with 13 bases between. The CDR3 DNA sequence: TGTGCCTGGAGTGATAGGTGGCAGGTCTCCTACGAGCAGTACTTC. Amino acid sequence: CAWSDRWQVSYEQYF.

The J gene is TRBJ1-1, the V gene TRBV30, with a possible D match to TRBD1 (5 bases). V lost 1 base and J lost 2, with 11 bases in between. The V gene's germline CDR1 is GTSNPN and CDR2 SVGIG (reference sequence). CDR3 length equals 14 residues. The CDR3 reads CAWSEKGVNTEAFF. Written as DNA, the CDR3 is TGTGCCTGGAGTGAAAAAGGGGTTAACACTGAAGCTTTCTTT.

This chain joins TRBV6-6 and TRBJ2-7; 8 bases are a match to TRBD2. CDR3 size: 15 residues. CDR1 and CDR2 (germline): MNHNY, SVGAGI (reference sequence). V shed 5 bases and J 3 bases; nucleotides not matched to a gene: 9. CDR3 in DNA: TGTGCCAGCAGTCACACCGGGGGGGGAAACTACGAGCAGTACTTC. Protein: CASSHTGGGNYEQYF.

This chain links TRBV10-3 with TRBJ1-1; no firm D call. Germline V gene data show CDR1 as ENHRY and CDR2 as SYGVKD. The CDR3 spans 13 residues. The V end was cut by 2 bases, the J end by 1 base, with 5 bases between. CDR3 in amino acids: CAISEVANTEAFF. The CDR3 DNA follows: TGTGCCATCAGTGAGGTAGCGAACACTGAAGCTTTCTTT.

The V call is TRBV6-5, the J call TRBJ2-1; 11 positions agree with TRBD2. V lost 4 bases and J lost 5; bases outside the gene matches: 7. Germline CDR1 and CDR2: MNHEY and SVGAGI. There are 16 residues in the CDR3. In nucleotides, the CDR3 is TGTGCCAGCAGTTGGACACTAGCGGGGGCTGACAATGAGCAGTTCTTC. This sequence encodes CASSWTLAGADNEQFF.

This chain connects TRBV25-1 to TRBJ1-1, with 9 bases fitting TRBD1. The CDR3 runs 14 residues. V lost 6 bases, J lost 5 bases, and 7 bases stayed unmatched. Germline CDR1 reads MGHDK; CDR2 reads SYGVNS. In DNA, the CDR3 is TGTGCCAGCAGCCCGGGACAGGGTTGGACTGAAGCTTTCTTT. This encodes CASSPGQGWTEAFF.

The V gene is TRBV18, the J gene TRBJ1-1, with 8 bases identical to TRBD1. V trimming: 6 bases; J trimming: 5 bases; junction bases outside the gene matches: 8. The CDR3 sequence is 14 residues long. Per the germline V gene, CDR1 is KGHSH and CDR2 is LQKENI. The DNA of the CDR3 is TGTGCCAGCTCCTCAAGGACAGGGTGGACTGAAGCTTTCTTT. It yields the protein CASSSRTGWTEAFF.

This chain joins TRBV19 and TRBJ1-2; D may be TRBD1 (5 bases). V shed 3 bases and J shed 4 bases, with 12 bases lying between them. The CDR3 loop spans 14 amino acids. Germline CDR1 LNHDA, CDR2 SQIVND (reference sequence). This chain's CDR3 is CASSIEQDLYGYTF. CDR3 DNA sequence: TGTGCCAGTAGTATTGAACAGGACCTCTATGGCTACACCTTC.

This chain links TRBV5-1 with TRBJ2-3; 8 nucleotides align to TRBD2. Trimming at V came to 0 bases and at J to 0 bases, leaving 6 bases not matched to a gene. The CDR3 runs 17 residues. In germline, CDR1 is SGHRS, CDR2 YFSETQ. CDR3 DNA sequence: TGCGCCAGCAGCTTGGCACTAGCGGATTCTAGCACAGATACGCAGTATTTT. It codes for CASSLALADSSTDTQYF.

CDR3 region: CASSQTTGANTEAFF. CDR3 nucleotides: TGTGCCAGCTCACAAACCACAGGAGCGAACACTGAAGCTTTCTTT. This chain uses TRBV18 with TRBJ1-1, with a weak D call TRBD1 (5 bases). Trimming removed 4 bases at V and 1 base at J, with 13 bases between. Germline loops: CDR1 KGHSH, CDR2 LQKENI. The CDR3 is 15 amino acids.

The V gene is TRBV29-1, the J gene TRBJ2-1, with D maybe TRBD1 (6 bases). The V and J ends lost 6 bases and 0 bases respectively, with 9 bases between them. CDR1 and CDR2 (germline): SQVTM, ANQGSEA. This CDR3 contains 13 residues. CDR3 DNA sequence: TGCAGCGTCCAGACAGGCTCCTACAATGAGCAGTTCTTC. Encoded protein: CSVQTGSYNEQFF.